This T cell receptor beta chain was obtained from a study of blood T cell repertoires in COVID-19. In the study overall: From the United States, Italy and Spain came samples of acute and convalescent COVID-19. PBMCs, B-cell-depleted T cells, or T cells provided the cDNA or gDNA that made up the material.

The V gene's germline CDR1 is SGDLS and CDR2 YYNGEE. The J segment lost 8 bases and the V segment lost 3 bases, leaving 13 bases of the junction unmatched. The CDR3 has 16 amino acids. Followed over time, Seattle patients had been enrolled while infection was active. Only in-frame clones appear in the TCRdb table, and some are missing; sequencing was by immunoSEQ multiplex PCR. Among a few hundred thousand clones listed, 70% to 90% were seen once. This chain links TRBV9 with TRBJ1-4, with 7 bases fitting TRBD1. The clonotype was recovered from a human donor with COVID-19, enrolled during active disease. The donor label of this sample is uncertain. The sequenced sample was peripheral blood. DNA of the CDR3: TGTGCCAGCAGCGCCGACAGGGAACGGGCAGAGGAAAAACTGTTTTTT. It encodes CASSADRERAEEKLFF.